The rows below give T cell receptor beta chains drawn from one sample of a study of cytomegalovirus exposure and HLA in healthy donors. Profiling relied on immunoSEQ multiplex PCR, and the TCRdb table lists in-frame clones only, not all of them. The sample has 35,000 to 40,000 clones; roughly 90% are singletons. Sequenced material: PBMCs. The receptors were sampled from a woman younger than 30 in good health and CMV-seronegative. Each CDR3 is given with its conserved first and last residue. A D gene is named only where the DNA matches it firmly. Size is omitted from some rows. Given values are once, few, many or a class for expanded clones.

J gene | clone size | CDR3 length | V gene | D gene | CDR3 DNA | CDR3 protein
TRBJ2-3 | - | 14 | TRBV14 | TRBD2 | TGTGCCAGCAGTCCGGGACTAGCCACAGATACGCAGTATTTT | CASSPGLATDTQYF
TRBJ2-1 | - | 13 | TRBV30 | - | TGTGCCTGGAAACCCCACCCCGGGTCTGAGCAGTTCTTC | CAWKPHPGSEQFF
TRBJ2-3 | few | 13 | TRBV11-3 | - | TGTGCCAGCAGCTTGGGGGGTACAGATACGCAGTATTTT | CASSLGGTDTQYF
TRBJ1-3 | - | 14 | TRBV9 | - | TGTGCCAGCAGCGCCCCCGCGCCTGGAAACACCATATATTTT | CASSAPAPGNTIYF
TRBJ2-1 | - | 14 | TRBV11-1 | TRBD2 | TGTGCCAGCCGCCTAGCGGCCTCCTACAATGAGCAGTTCTTC | CASRLAASYNEQFF
TRBJ1-2 | once | 16 | TRBV25-1 | - | TGTGCCAGCAGTGCGTCTGGTGTCGAAGGGGGGGCTGGCTACACCTTC | CASSASGVEGGAGYTF
TRBJ1-1 | - | 14 | TRBV19 | TRBD1 | TGTGCCAGTAGTCCTCCGGACAGGGGCACTGAAGCTTTCTTT | CASSPPDRGTEAFF
TRBJ2-7 | - | 14 | TRBV27 | - | TGTGCCAGCAGTCAGCGAACTAGCTTCCACGAGCAGTACTTC | CASSQRTSFHEQYF
TRBJ2-5 | - | 14 | TRBV10-2 | - | TGCGCCACCTTGGACTACCCCCCACAAGAGACCCAGTACTTC | CATLDYPPQETQYF
TRBJ1-2 | - | 14 | TRBV7-9 | TRBD1 | TGTTCCAGCAGCTTGACAGGGGCGAACTATGGCTACACCTTC | CSSSLTGANYGYTF
TRBJ2-6 | - | 17 | TRBV5-1 | - | TGCGCCAGCAGCTTGGCTGGACAGTCCTCTGGGGCCAACGTCCTGACTTTC | CASSLAGQSSGANVLTF
TRBJ1-4 | - | 14 | TRBV28 | TRBD1 | TGTGCCAGCAGTTCCCCCGACAGGGGTGAAAAACTGTTTTTT | CASSSPDRGEKLFF
TRBJ2-3 | once | 17 | TRBV5-6 | - | TGTGCCAGCAGCGTTCGACAGGTGAGGACTAGCACAGATACGCAGTATTTT | CASSVRQVRTSTDTQYF
TRBJ1-2 | - | 16 | TRBV25-1 | - | TGTGCCAAGAAGGAGACGGCCTACGGGGGAGACTATGGCTACACCTTC | CAKKETAYGGDYGYTF
TRBJ2-7 | - | 13 | TRBV7-9 | - | TGTGCCAGCAGCTTATCAGGGTTCGACGAGCAGTACTTC | CASSLSGFDEQYF
TRBJ2-3 | - | 15 | TRBV19 | - | TGTGCCAGTAGTAAATACAGGGTGTCGACAGATACGCAGTATTTT | CASSKYRVSTDTQYF
TRBJ2-7 | once | 16 | TRBV5-6 | - | TGTGCCAGCAGCGTTAACGGGTTTGGAACGACCTACGAGCAGTACTTC | CASSVNGFGTTYEQYF
TRBJ2-7 | - | 11 | TRBV20-1 | - | TGCAGTGCTAGTCCCAGCGGCGAGCAGTACTTC | CSASPSGEQYF
TRBJ2-7 | - | 15 | TRBV5-8 | - | TGTGCCAGCAGCTTGAGCTTCGGCAGGGCCCACGAGCAGTACTTC | CASSLSFGRAHEQYF
TRBJ2-2 | once | 14 | TRBV25-1 | TRBD1 | TGTGCCAGCAGTGAGGACAGGGACACCGGGGAGCTGTTTTTT | CASSEDRDTGELFF
TRBJ2-5 | - | 14 | TRBV6-6 | TRBD2 | TGTGCCAGCAGACTAGCGGGAGGGCCAGAGACCCAGTACTTC | CASRLAGGPETQYF
TRBJ2-3 | - | 12 | TRBV10-3 | - | TGTGCCATCAGTGACCCTGCGGATACGCAGTATTTT | CAISDPADTQYF
TRBJ1-2 | - | 15 | TRBV7-9 | - | TGTGCCAGCAGCTTAGCTAAGGACAGCAACTATGGCTACACCTTC | CASSLAKDSNYGYTF
TRBJ2-2 | - | 15 | TRBV11-2 | TRBD2 | TGTGCCAGCAGCTTACGACTAGCGGGGCCCGGGGAGCTGTTTTTT | CASSLRLAGPGELFF
TRBJ2-3 | - | 13 | TRBV9 | - | TGTGCCAGCACGGTCGGTAACACAGATACGCAGTATTTT | CASTVGNTDTQYF
TRBJ2-7 | - | 15 | TRBV5-1 | TRBD2 | TGCGCCAGCAGCGAACGACTAGCGGGAGGGACCGAGCAGTACTTC | CASSERLAGGTEQYF
TRBJ2-7 | - | 15 | TRBV6-1 | - | TGTGCCAGCAGTGAAGCGATGCGGAGCTCCTACGAGCAGTACTTC | CASSEAMRSSYEQYF
TRBJ2-3 | - | 15 | TRBV5-1 | TRBD2 | TGCGCCAGCTGTCGGCGGGAGTCCCCCCCAGATACGCAGTATTTT | CASCRRESPPDTQYF
TRBJ1-1 | - | 13 | TRBV29-1 | - | TGCAGCGTTGTCGGGGGGGGAGGAACTGAAGCTTTCTTT | CSVVGGGGTEAFF
TRBJ2-1 | - | 15 | TRBV4-2 | - | TGTGCCAGCAGCCAAGAAAGCGGCTCCTACAATGAGCAGTTCTTC | CASSQESGSYNEQFF
TRBJ2-3 | once | 17 | TRBV11-2 | - | TGTGCCAGCAGCTATCGCCTTAGCACCTGGGGCACAGATACGCAGTATTTT | CASSYRLSTWGTDTQYF
TRBJ2-5 | - | 14 | TRBV5-1 | TRBD1 | TGCGCCAGCAGCTTTGGACAGGGCGGGGAGACCCAGTACTTC | CASSFGQGGETQYF
TRBJ2-7 | - | 16 | TRBV4-1 | - | TGCGCCAGCAGCCAAGATAATTTCGGGAACAATTACGAGCAGTACTTC | CASSQDNFGNNYEQYF
TRBJ1-3 | - | 15 | TRBV27 | - | TGTGCCAGCAGTTCGACACAGGTCTCTGGAAACACCATATATTTT | CASSSTQVSGNTIYF
TRBJ1-1 | few | 15 | TRBV19 | - | TGTGCCAGTAGTCCCCCCGACAGGACGAACACTGAAGCTTTCTTT | CASSPPDRTNTEAFF
TRBJ2-5 | - | 14 | TRBV5-4 | TRBD2 | TGTGCCAGCAGCATACTAGCGGCCCAAGAGACCCAGTACTTC | CASSILAAQETQYF
TRBJ2-1 | - | 17 | TRBV7-9 | TRBD2 | TGTGCCAGCAGCTCAGGACTAGCGGGAGACTGGGGCAATGAGCAGTTCTTC | CASSSGLAGDWGNEQFF
TRBJ1-2 | - | 15 | TRBV7-9 | TRBD1 | TGTGCCAGCAGCTTAGGGACAGGGACTAACTATGGTTACACCTTC | CASSLGTGTNYGYTF
TRBJ2-2 | - | 15 | TRBV25-1 | TRBD1 | TGTGCCAGCAGTGAGTCGGACAGGGAAACCGGGGAGCTGTTTTTT | CASSESDRETGELFF
TRBJ2-3 | - | 16 | TRBV5-5 | TRBD2 | TGTGCCAGCAGCGGTAGCGGGAGGGCCAGCACAGATACGCAGTATTTT | CASSGSGRASTDTQYF
TRBJ1-1 | once | 15 | TRBV7-9 | TRBD1 | TGTGCCAGCAGCTTACAGGGGGCGGGAAACACTGAAGCTTTCTTT | CASSLQGAGNTEAFF
TRBJ1-1 | once | 13 | TRBV7-9 | TRBD1 | TGTGCCAGCAGCTTCAACAGGGGAACTGAAGCTTTCTTT | CASSFNRGTEAFF
TRBJ2-5 | - | 16 | TRBV14 | - | TGTGCCAGCAGCCCGGGGAAGCGGTTCCTTTTAGAGACCCAGTACTTC | CASSPGKRFLLETQYF
TRBJ2-7 | once | 13 | TRBV11-2 | - | TGTGCCAGCAGCGGACTGTCTCCCTACGAGCAGTACTTC | CASSGLSPYEQYF
TRBJ2-1 | - | 15 | TRBV19 | TRBD1 | TGTGCCAGTCGAACGGAGGGACAGGCCACGAATGAGCAGTTCTTC | CASRTEGQATNEQFF
TRBJ2-7 | - | 17 | TRBV2 | - | TGTGCCAGCAGTGAGGTGACGGAAGCTGGGGCCCCCTACGAGCAGTACTTC | CASSEVTEAGAPYEQYF
TRBJ1-2 | - | 14 | TRBV7-2 | - | TGTGCCAGCAGCTTAGCGGGGGGGAACTATGGCTACACCTTC | CASSLAGGNYGYTF
TRBJ1-1 | - | 14 | TRBV5-6 | - | TGTGCCAGCAGTTACCGGGGGGTGAACACTGAAGCTTTCTTT | CASSYRGVNTEAFF
TRBJ2-1 | - | 16 | TRBV5-6 | - | TGTGCCAGCAGCTTGGGCATGGGGGCGGAATACAATGAGCAGTTCTTC | CASSLGMGAEYNEQFF